This is a list of T cell receptor beta chains from one sample in a study of beta chain features in type 1 diabetes. Method: immunoSEQ multiplex PCR; TCRdb's copy keeps in-frame clones and lacks some. The sample includes hundreds of thousands of clones, 15% to 18% of them seen just once. Sample: naive CD4+ T cells from blood. The receptor source for this set is a man aged 18 to 30 in good health. Both conserved end residues are part of each CDR3. D genes are given only for firm matches. Size is omitted from some rows. Given values are once, few, many or a class for expanded clones.

J gene | D gene | clone size | V gene | CDR3 length | CDR3 protein | CDR3 DNA
TRBJ2-3 | TRBD1 | few | TRBV2 | 15 | CASRGIGQGPDTQYF | TGTGCCAGCAGAGGGATTGGACAGGGCCCAGATACGCAGTATTTT
TRBJ2-3 | TRBD2 | - | TRBV28 | 15 | CASRTTSGGRDTQYF | TGTGCCAGCAGGACGACTAGCGGGGGAAGAGATACGCAGTATTTT
TRBJ2-3 | - | - | TRBV28 | 14 | CAGKSRTGTDTQYF | TGTGCCGGCAAAAGTAGGACTGGCACAGATACGCAGTATTTT
TRBJ2-1 | - | - | TRBV4-2 | 15 | CASSQESTRFNEQFF | TGTGCCAGCAGCCAAGAAAGTACACGGTTTAATGAGCAGTTCTTC
TRBJ2-3 | - | - | TRBV6-6 | 14 | CASSYLRGRDTQYF | TGTGCCAGCAGTTACTTGCGGGGAAGAGATACGCAGTATTTT
TRBJ1-5 | - | few | TRBV6-1 | 13 | CASSEVDNQPQHF | TGTGCCAGCAGTGAAGTGGACAATCAGCCCCAGCATTTT
TRBJ2-3 | - | - | TRBV28 | 15 | CASSLPSGSTDTQYF | TGTGCCAGCAGTTTGCCCAGCGGGAGCACAGATACGCAGTATTTT
TRBJ2-5 | - | few | TRBV14 | 13 | CASSRGLEETQYF | TGTGCCAGCAGCCGGGGACTGGAAGAGACCCAGTACTTC
TRBJ1-2 | TRBD1 | - | TRBV9 | 15 | CASSAQRGQGSGYTF | TGTGCCAGCAGCGCCCAAAGGGGACAGGGCTCTGGCTACACCTTC
TRBJ1-1 | TRBD1 | - | TRBV5-6 | 17 | CASRSDRDRGRRTEAFF | TGTGCCAGCAGGTCGGACCGGGACAGGGGGCGCAGAACTGAAGCTTTCTTT
TRBJ2-3 | TRBD2 | - | TRBV28 | 17 | CASSFMTSGGSTDTQYF | TGTGCCAGCAGTTTTATGACTAGCGGAGGGAGCACAGATACGCAGTATTTT
TRBJ2-7 | - | - | TRBV27 | 13 | CASSLKGVSAEYF | TGTGCCAGCAGTTTAAAGGGGGTCTCGGCGGAGTACTTC
TRBJ2-5 | - | few | TRBV7-2 | 12 | CASSLGRVAQYF | TGTGCCAGCAGCTTAGGTCGGGTGGCCCAGTACTTC
TRBJ1-4 | - | - | TRBV5-6 | 14 | CASSLGRLNEKLFF | TGTGCCAGCAGCTTGGGCAGGCTTAATGAAAAACTGTTTTTT
TRBJ2-1 | TRBD2 | few | TRBV5-1 | 15 | CASSPLAGADNEQFF | TGCGCCAGCAGCCCTCTAGCGGGGGCCGACAATGAGCAGTTCTTC
TRBJ2-1 | - | few | TRBV9 | 15 | CASSVTGGSYNEQFF | TGTGCCAGCAGCGTCACAGGCGGCTCCTACAATGAGCAGTTCTTC
TRBJ2-4 | TRBD1 | few | TRBV27 | 15 | CASRQGSTTKNIQYF | TGTGCCAGCCGACAGGGTTCGACAACCAAAAACATTCAGTACTTC
TRBJ2-3 | TRBD1 | few | TRBV7-9 | 15 | CASSSGQDFTDTQYF | TGTGCCAGCAGCTCCGGACAGGACTTCACAGATACGCAGTATTTT
TRBJ1-4 | - | - | TRBV30 | 14 | CAWSRGSANEKLFF | TGTGCCTGGAGCCGCGGGTCGGCTAATGAAAAACTGTTTTTT
TRBJ2-1 | TRBD1 | - | TRBV28 | 16 | CASSSTGTGSHNEQFF | TGTGCCAGCAGTTCCACCGGGACAGGGTCCCACAATGAGCAGTTCTTC
TRBJ2-4 | - | many | TRBV27 | 10 | CALWVNIQYF | TGTGCCTTGTGGGTCAACATTCAGTACTTC
TRBJ2-1 | TRBD1 | few | TRBV5-1 | 16 | CASSILTGGNYNEQFF | TGCGCCAGCAGCATACTAACAGGGGGCAACTACAATGAGCAGTTCTTC
TRBJ2-7 | - | few | TRBV20-1 | 11 | CSATGSYEQYF | TGCAGTGCTACAGGATCTTACGAGCAGTACTTC
TRBJ1-3 | - | few | TRBV27 | 14 | CASKRLSSGNTIYF | TGTGCCAGCAAACGGCTGAGCTCTGGAAACACCATATATTTT
TRBJ2-7 | - | - | TRBV4-3 | 14 | CASSQDRGFYEQYF | TGCGCCAGCAGCCAAGATAGGGGGTTCTACGAGCAGTACTTC
TRBJ1-2 | TRBD1 | few | TRBV4-3 | 15 | CASSPSGTDPYGYTF | TGCGCCAGCAGCCCCTCGGGGACAGACCCTTATGGCTACACCTTC
TRBJ1-5 | - | - | TRBV9 | 15 | CASSVEPDSNQPQHF | TGTGCCAGCAGCGTAGAGCCAGATAGCAATCAGCCCCAGCATTTT
TRBJ2-6 | TRBD1 | few | TRBV29-1 | 14 | CSVARDRVANVLTF | TGCAGCGTTGCCCGGGACAGGGTGGCCAACGTCCTGACTTTC
TRBJ2-7 | - | - | TRBV2 | 13 | CASVGGPSYEQYF | TGTGCCAGCGTTGGGGGGCCCTCCTACGAGCAGTACTTC
TRBJ2-1 | - | - | TRBV20-1 | 11 | CSASPHNEQFF | TGCAGTGCTAGCCCGCACAATGAGCAGTTCTTC
TRBJ1-2 | TRBD1 | few | TRBV27 | 14 | CASSPDRGRIGYTF | TGTGCCAGCAGCCCCGACAGGGGGCGAATTGGCTACACCTTC